Listed below are T cell receptor beta chains from one sample, sequenced in a study of shared clonotypes between healthy human individuals. The protocol was immunoSEQ multiplex PCR, while the TCRdb copy is restricted to in-frame clones and leaves out a portion. In the table there are nearly 500,000 clones, about three quarters of which are singletons. The sequencing input was PBMCs. The origin of the receptors is a woman aged 35 to 49 in good health. Some clones in this sample may be carry-over from other donors' samples. The CDR3 runs from the conserved cysteine through the conserved F or W. The D gene is left open where the match is weak. The size entry is marked missing in some rows and otherwise reads once, few, many or a size class.

j_gene | v_gene | abundance | d_gene | CDR3nt | CDR3aa
TRBJ2-7 | TRBV9 | - | TRBD2 | TGTGCCAGCAGCGTAGGTAGCGGGAGGGGGAGCGAGCAGTACTTC | CASSVGSGRGSEQYF
TRBJ1-5 | TRBV23-1 | - | - | TGCGCGGGGGACACCCCGAGCCAATTCAATCAGCCCCAGCATTTT | CAGDTPSQFNQPQHF
TRBJ2-7 | TRBV28 | - | TRBD1 | TGTGCCAGCACTAACAACAGGGGTGACTACGAGCAGTACTTC | CASTNNRGDYEQYF
TRBJ2-3 | TRBV10-2 | - | TRBD2 | TGCGCCAGCAGTCCCGGGACTAGCGGGAGAAGTGCGGCAACAGATACGCAGTATTTT | CASSPGTSGRSAATDTQYF
TRBJ2-7 | TRBV6-1 | few | - | TGTGCCAGCATAATCAGGGGAGGCTCCTACGAGCAGTACTTC | CASIIRGGSYEQYF
TRBJ2-1 | TRBV20-1 | many | - | TGCAGTGCTAGCCTTGGTGAGCAGTTCTTC | CSASLGEQFF
TRBJ2-7 | TRBV27 | - | TRBD2 | TGTGCCAGCAGTTTCTCTGCGGGAGGTTCCGAGCAGTACTTC | CASSFSAGGSEQYF
TRBJ2-5 | TRBV5-6 | - | - | TGTGCCAGCACCCCCTTGGTGGGCCGGCGGGGCGAGACCCAGTACTTC | CASTPLVGRRGETQYF
TRBJ1-5 | TRBV7-8 | once | - | TGTGCCAGCAGCTTAGGTACGGCAGTTAATAGCAATCAGCCCCAGCATTTT | CASSLGTAVNSNQPQHF
TRBJ1-4 | TRBV29-1 | once | - | TGCAGCGCGACCCGGACCGGGGGTAGGGAAAAACTGTTTTTT | CSATRTGGREKLFF
TRBJ2-7 | TRBV7-3 | - | TRBD2 | TGTGCCAGCAGCCCGGGACTAGCGGGAGTCAACGAGCAGTACTTC | CASSPGLAGVNEQYF
TRBJ1-1 | TRBV11-2 | few | - | TGTGCCAGCAGCTTTGGGCTTCCGGGAGCCAACACTGAAGCTTTCTTT | CASSFGLPGANTEAFF
TRBJ2-6 | TRBV7-3 | - | - | TGTGCCAGCGCCTTAGCGGGGGCCAACGTCCTGACTTTC | CASALAGANVLTF
TRBJ2-2 | TRBV7-2 | - | - | TGTGCCAGCAGCCGGACACTAGCTGAGAACACCGGGGAGCTGTTTTTT | CASSRTLAENTGELFF
TRBJ2-7 | TRBV7-8 | - | - | TGTGCCAGCAGCCCCATCTCCTACGAGCAGTACTTC | CASSPISYEQYF
TRBJ2-2 | TRBV9 | - | - | TGTGCCAGCAGCGTAGATAGGAGGACCGGGGAGCTGTTTTTT | CASSVDRRTGELFF
TRBJ2-1 | TRBV7-2 | - | - | TGTGCCAGCAGCCGAAGAAGCTCGGGGACAATCGGGGACAATGAGCAGTTCTTC | CASSRRSSGTIGDNEQFF
TRBJ2-3 | TRBV9 | few | - | TGTGCCAGCACCTGGAGGGAGAACGCAGATACGCAGTATTTT | CASTWRENADTQYF
TRBJ2-5 | TRBV5-4 | - | - | TGTGCCAGCAGTTATGAGGGAGAGACCCAGTACTTC | CASSYEGETQYF
TRBJ1-1 | TRBV19 | - | TRBD1 | TGTGCCAGTGACAGGGGGCGCAGGAGCACTGAAGCTTTCTTT | CASDRGRRSTEAFF
TRBJ1-3 | TRBV30 | few | - | TGTGCCTGGAGCCCCGGACTGTTGAGCTCTGGAAACACCATATATTTT | CAWSPGLLSSGNTIYF
TRBJ1-2 | TRBV28 | - | - | TGTGCCAGCAGAACTACAACCTCCGACAGATATATGGGCTACACCTTC | CASRTTTSDRYMGYTF
TRBJ2-7 | TRBV7-8 | - | TRBD1 | TGTGCCAGCAGCTCGGACAGGGGCTACGAGCAGTACTTC | CASSSDRGYEQYF
TRBJ2-7 | TRBV19 | - | - | TGTGCCAGTAGTATCTACAAGGACGGACCGGTGGGCTACGAGCAGTACTTC | CASSIYKDGPVGYEQYF
TRBJ2-3 | TRBV10-3 | - | TRBD2 | TGTGCCATCAGTGAGGGAACTAGCGAACCAGATACGCAGTATTTT | CAISEGTSEPDTQYF
TRBJ2-7 | TRBV28 | few | TRBD1 | TGTGCCAGCAACCCCGGGGACAGCCGCTACGAGCAGTACTTC | CASNPGDSRYEQYF
TRBJ2-7 | TRBV30 | many | TRBD2 | TGTGCCTGGACCCCCCCCCGACTAGCGATCACCTACGAGCAGTACTTC | CAWTPPRLAITYEQYF
TRBJ2-2 | TRBV30 | - | - | TGTGCCTGGAGCCCCGGACTGAACACTGGGGAGCTGTTTTTT | CAWSPGLNTGELFF
TRBJ1-2 | TRBV28 | once | - | TGTGCCAGCAGTGACCGCTATGGCTACACCTTC | CASSDRYGYTF
TRBJ1-3 | TRBV28 | - | - | TGTGCCAGCAGTCTCGTATCTGGAAACACCATATATTTT | CASSLVSGNTIYF
TRBJ2-3 | TRBV5-4 | - | TRBD2 | TGTGCCAGCAGCTTGGGGGGACTAGCGGACACAGATACGCAGTATTTT | CASSLGGLADTDTQYF
TRBJ1-5 | TRBV4-1 | many | - | TGCGCCAGCAGCCAAGGCTCGATTTATAGCAATCAGCCCCAGCATTTT | CASSQGSIYSNQPQHF
TRBJ2-7 | TRBV7-7 | - | - | TGTGCCAGCAGCTTGGACATACGGGCCGAGCAGTACTTC | CASSLDIRAEQYF
TRBJ2-1 | TRBV10-3 | - | TRBD2 | TGTGCCATCAGTCGGACTAGCGGGGATAACAATGAGCAGTTCTTC | CAISRTSGDNNEQFF
TRBJ2-6 | TRBV5-1 | - | - | TGCGCCAGCTTTACAAGGGAATTGGAAACCGGGGCCAACGTCCTGACTTTC | CASFTRELETGANVLTF
TRBJ2-7 | TRBV4-2 | once | - | TGTGCCAGCAGCGCCGGGGACCAGACCTCCTACGAGCAGTACTTC | CASSAGDQTSYEQYF
TRBJ1-2 | TRBV29-1 | - | - | TGCAGCGTTAGGGGGGGAGTGCCTAACTATGGCTACACCTTC | CSVRGGVPNYGYTF
TRBJ2-3 | TRBV11-1 | - | - | TGTGCCAGCAGCTTAGATGGAACTACAGATACGCAGTATTTT | CASSLDGTTDTQYF
TRBJ2-1 | TRBV2 | - | TRBD2 | TGTGCCAGCAGTGCCCGGACTAGCGGGAGTTCCTACAATGAGCAGTTCTTC | CASSARTSGSSYNEQFF
TRBJ2-6 | TRBV5-6 | - | TRBD2 | TGTGCCAGCAGCCTATTAGCGGGCTTCACTGGGGCCAACGTCCTGACTTTC | CASSLLAGFTGANVLTF
TRBJ2-1 | TRBV18 | - | TRBD2 | TGTGCCAGCTCCCGACTAGCGGGAGGGCTCGATGAGCAGTTCTTC | CASSRLAGGLDEQFF
TRBJ1-2 | TRBV28 | - | - | TGTGCCAGCAGTTCCCTGGGGGTCAACTATGGCTACACCTTC | CASSSLGVNYGYTF
TRBJ2-6 | TRBV5-1 | - | - | TGCGCCAGCACCCCGTTGGCTGGGGCCAACGTCCTGACTTTC | CASTPLAGANVLTF
TRBJ1-2 | TRBV6-5 | - | TRBD1 | TGTGCCAGCAGTCGGGACAGGGAGTATGGCTACACCTTC | CASSRDREYGYTF
TRBJ2-7 | TRBV14 | - | - | TGTGCCAGCAGCCAAGACCAGCCACCAAGCTCCTACGAGCAGTACTTC | CASSQDQPPSSYEQYF
TRBJ2-5 | TRBV5-4 | - | - | TGTGCCAGCAGCTATAGCGCGAACCTCCAAGAGACCCAGTACTTC | CASSYSANLQETQYF
TRBJ1-5 | TRBV10-1 | - | - | TGCGCCAGCAGTACAGGGAGTCAGCCCCAGCATTTT | CASSTGSQPQHF
TRBJ1-1 | TRBV5-1 | few | - | TGCGCCAGCAGCTACCGAGGGGACATCAACACTGAAGCTTTCTTT | CASSYRGDINTEAFF
TRBJ2-3 | TRBV7-8 | - | - | TGTGCCAGCAGCTTAGCAGGATGGCGCCTTAGCACAGATACGCAGTATTTT | CASSLAGWRLSTDTQYF
TRBJ2-7 | TRBV30 | - | - | TGTGCCTGGAGTGTAGCGCGGCTCCTGCCCTACGAGCAGTGCTTC | CAWSVARLLPYEQCF
TRBJ1-2 | TRBV5-4 | - | - | TGTGCCAGCAGCCCGTTGAGCGGCCGGGATATCTATGGCTACACCTTC | CASSPLSGRDIYGYTF
TRBJ2-7 | TRBV5-1 | - | - | TGCGCCAGCAGCTTGGGGAGTACCTACGAGCAGTACTTC | CASSLGSTYEQYF
TRBJ2-7 | TRBV10-2 | once | - | TGCGCCAGCAGTGGGGCAGAAACCTACGAGCAGTACTTC | CASSGAETYEQYF